A single sample gave rise to the 7 T cell receptor beta chains below, sequenced in a study of blood T cell repertoires in COVID-19. Here immunoSEQ multiplex PCR was the method, and the copy in TCRdb shows in-frame clones only, minus some. The repertoire holds approximately 170,000 clones, around 84% seen once, with approximately 8.4% in the top ten. The sample consisted of PBMCs or T cells enriched from blood (not recorded which). The source is a woman aged 45-60 years who had recovered from COVID-19.

The chain has TRBV5-1 and TRBJ1-4, with 10 bases aligning to TRBD1. Germline loops: CDR1 SGHRS, CDR2 YFSETQ. V was pared by 4 bases and J by 7 bases, with 7 bases of the junction left unmatched. The length of the CDR3 is 15 residues. CDR3 DNA sequence: TGCGCCAGCAGCGCGGGACAGGGGATAACTGAAAAACTGTTTTTT. As protein: CASSAGQGITEKLFF.

The chain uses TRBV19 and TRBJ2-1; weak D call: TRBD1 (5 bases). Germline V gene data show CDR1 as LNHDA and CDR2 as SQIVND (reference sequence). V lost 6 bases and J lost 10, with 16 bases in between. CDR3 length equals 13 residues. CDR3 nucleotide sequence: TGTGCCAGTAGCCGAGTTGACAGAGACGAGCAGTTCTTC. Protein product: CASSRVDRDEQFF.

The chain is built from TRBV7-2 and TRBJ1-2; D call uncertain. Trimming shortened V by 2 bases and J by 4 bases, and 14 bases separated the two germline ends. The length of the CDR3 is 15 residues. The germline CDR1 and CDR2 sequences are SGHTA and FQGNSA. The CDR3: CASSLLPDTAYGYTF. As DNA, the CDR3 is TGTGCCAGCAGCTTACTCCCCGACACCGCCTATGGCTACACCTTC.

As concerns this clone: Sequence at one end of the junction differs from germline and may be a read error. The chain couples TRBV3-1 (or the pseudogene TRBV3-2) to TRBJ1-5; D remains ambiguous. From germline, CDR1 is LGHDT and CDR2 YNNKEL (reference sequence). The CDR3 spans 18 residues. This CDR3 is CVSSNRPEVDQGNQPQHF. In DNA form, the CDR3 reads TGTGTCAGCAGCAACCGACCGGAGGTGGACCAAGGCAATCAGCCCCAGCATTTT.

This chain uses TRBV6-5 with TRBJ1-1; the D is unclear. This CDR3 region has 14 residues. V lost 6 bases and J lost 1, with 12 bases in between. The germline gives CDR1 MNHEY, CDR2 SVGAGI. CDR3 in DNA: TGTGCCAGCAGGCGAGGGAATCCGAACACTGAAGCTTTCTTT. It yields the protein CASRRGNPNTEAFF.

The genes are TRBV7-2 and TRBJ2-1; D not certain. The germline V and J ends were trimmed by 0 bases and 7 bases, with 10 bases remaining between them. Germline V lookup: CDR1 SGHTA, CDR2 FQGNSA. The CDR3 has 14 amino acids. Here the CDR3 reads CASSLALVNNEQFF. The CDR3 region has the DNA TGTGCCAGCAGCTTAGCTCTAGTCAATAATGAGCAGTTCTTC.

J is TRBJ1-1 and V is TRBV10-2, with D hard to call. V lost 2 bases to trimming and J lost 5 bases, with 6 bases between them. Per germline, CDR1 WSHSY and CDR2 SAAADI. The CDR3 has 12 residues. In DNA, the CDR3 is TGCGCCAGCAGTGAGACGAGGACTGAAGCTTTCTTT. Amino acids: CASSETRTEAFF.